This T cell receptor beta chain was documented in a study of blood T cell repertoires in COVID-19. Whole-study context: Samples taken during acute and convalescent COVID-19 were collected in the United States, Italy and Spain.

The CDR3 runs to 15 residues. The germline V gene has CDR1 WNHNN and CDR2 SYGVQD (reference sequence). V was cut by 11 bases and J by 4 bases, with 23 bases left in between. Clones were read by immunoSEQ multiplex PCR, and TCRdb kept only the in-frame ones, dropping some. The sample records around 340,000 clones, 86% being singletons. The sample taken for sequencing was peripheral blood. This TCR came from a woman in her sixties with COVID-19, enrolled during active disease. The chain joins TRBV10-1 to TRBJ1-2; D is undetermined. The CDR3 sequence: CAYSRGSLLLYGYTF. CDR3 sequence (DNA): TGCGCCTATTCTCGGGGAAGCCTGCTCCTCTATGGCTACACCTTC.